This T cell receptor beta chain was obtained from a study of regulatory T cells in long-lasting Graves disease (dated by TCRdb to the early 2020s). Looking at the study overall: To count as having persistent Graves' disease, a patient had to have received antithyroid drug treatment for over 5 years with TSH receptor autoantibodies remaining persistently positive. Patients with persistent Graves' disease were compared with patients with newly diagnosed Graves' disease using TCR sequencing and RNA sequencing of peripheral blood. Antithyroid drugs had been taken for approximately 9.7 years on average by persistent Graves' disease patients in the clinical cohort. The study was conducted in China and was registered as a clinical trial. TCR sequencing covered some 13 persistent and approximately 20 newly diagnosed Graves' disease patients, 33 samples in total. What the research found in general, with its limitations: Sequencing and analysis were restricted to the TCR beta chain. Persistent patients shared more public clonotypes among themselves (over 2,500) than newly diagnosed patients did (nearly 1,000). Preferential use of TRBV28, TRBJ1-2 and TRBJ2-5 was observed in persistent disease, whereas TRBV20-1 and TRBJ2-1 were favored in newly diagnosed disease. The authors acknowledged the small sample size as a limitation that may reduce accuracy. Lower TCR Shannon entropy and fewer highly expanded clones were observed in persistent Graves' disease patients than in newly diagnosed patients, which suggested clonal expansion. Only peripheral blood was studied, because thyroid tissue, the primary lesion, was inaccessible.

Ten or more counts support this clonotype. Its antigen specificity is not known. No per-base quality is available; no much larger clone lies one base away. The V and J ends are trimmed by 0 bases and 1 base, leaving 10 bases between them. The CDR3 has 15 amino acids, counting the end cysteine and phenylalanine. Only the CDR3 portion is preserved as DNA: 45 bases, with reading frame beginning at the first base. CDR1 and CDR2, looked up from the germline V gene, are ENHRY and SYGVKD. Libraries were built with multiplex PCR. These reads were obtained on an Illumina HiSeq 4000. iRepertoire HTBI primers and Arm-PCR amplification of CDR3 regions were used to construct TCR beta libraries. PCR products were gel purified before sequencing. Processing in the source paper ran as follows. Across samples, about 63 TRBV and 13 to 15 TRBJ segments were identified and used for gene usage analysis of CDR3 amino acid clonotypes. COPE and FqMerger were used to merge filtered high-quality paired reads into contigs. BLAST was used to align contigs to the IMGT TRBV, TRBD and TRBJ reference genes, and CDR3 was defined following IMGT. Any clonotype with a frequency above 0.1% was counted as a highly expanded clone. Shannon entropy was used to measure repertoire diversity, and the Gini coefficient was used to measure V-J evenness. A clonotype was considered public if more than one individual shared it. The public reads were quality trimmed at Q25 with fastp and then assembled into clones with MiXCR by TCRdb, keeping productive beta chains. Rows with one shared CDR3 protein collapse into an entry with the most common genes and DNA. TCRdb's processing, not the authors' own work, is the source of the V and J calls. For this sample there are roughly 400,000 distinct CDR3 sequences; 21% appear just once. The ten largest clones add up to around 15% of the sample.

In the paper's terms, the time point label means: persistent/refractory GD, antithyroid drugs over 5 years with positive TRAb. RNA was extracted from PBMCs in TRIzol for both TCR sequencing and RNA sequencing. Graves' disease was diagnosed according to American Thyroid Association guidelines. Patients for the study were recruited at an endocrinology department in Xi'an, China. Each patient gave approximately 9.7 milliliters of peripheral blood, collected in an EDTA anticoagulant tube. PBMCs were isolated by Ficoll Paque Plus density gradient separation without further T cell sorting. An Agilent 2100 Bioanalyzer and agarose gel were used to check RNA quality, while a NanoDrop 2000 measured RNA concentration.

This material consisted of peripheral blood mononuclear cells (PBMCs), taken when the disease was refractory, from a patient treated with antithyroid drugs. The chain couples TRBV10-3 to TRBJ2-7, with TRBD1 perhaps the D gene, on 5 matching bases. The sequence came from a female donor with Graves disease. The CDR3 region has the sequence CAISESRTPSYEQYF. The DNA reads as follows: TGTGCCATCAGTGAGTCGAGGACACCTTCCTACGAGCAGTACTTC.